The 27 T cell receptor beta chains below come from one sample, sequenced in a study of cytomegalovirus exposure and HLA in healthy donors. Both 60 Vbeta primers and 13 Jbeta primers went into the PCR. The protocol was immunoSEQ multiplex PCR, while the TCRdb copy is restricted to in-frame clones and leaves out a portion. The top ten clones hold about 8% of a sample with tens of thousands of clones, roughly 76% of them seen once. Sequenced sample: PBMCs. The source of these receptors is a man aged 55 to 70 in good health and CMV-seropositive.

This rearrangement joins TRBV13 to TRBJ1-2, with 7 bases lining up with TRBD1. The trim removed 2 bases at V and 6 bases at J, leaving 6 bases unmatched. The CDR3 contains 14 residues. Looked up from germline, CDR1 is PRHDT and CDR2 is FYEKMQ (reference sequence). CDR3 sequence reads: CASSLPGTVDGYTF. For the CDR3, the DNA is TGTGCCAGCAGCTTACCCGGGACAGTCGATGGCTACACCTTC. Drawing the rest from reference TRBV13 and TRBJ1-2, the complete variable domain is AAGVIQSPRHLIKEKRETATLKCYPIPRHDTVYWYQQGPGQDPQFLISFYEKMQSDKGSIPDRFSAQQFSDYHSELNMSSLELGDSALYFCASSLPGTVDGYTFGSGTRLTVV.

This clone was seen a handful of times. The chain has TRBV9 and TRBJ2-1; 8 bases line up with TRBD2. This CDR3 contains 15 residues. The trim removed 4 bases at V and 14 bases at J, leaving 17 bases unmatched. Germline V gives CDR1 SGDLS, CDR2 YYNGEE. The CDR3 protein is CASSPGGKFGDREFF. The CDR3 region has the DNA TGTGCCAGCAGCCCGGGGGGGAAGTTTGGGGACCGGGAGTTCTTC.

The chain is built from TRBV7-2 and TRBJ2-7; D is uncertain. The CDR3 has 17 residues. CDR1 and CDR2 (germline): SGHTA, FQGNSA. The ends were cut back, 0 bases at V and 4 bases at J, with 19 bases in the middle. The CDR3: CASSLAHTSFGSYEQYF. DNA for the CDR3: TGTGCCAGCAGCTTAGCCCATACCTCTTTCGGGTCGTACGAGCAGTACTTC.

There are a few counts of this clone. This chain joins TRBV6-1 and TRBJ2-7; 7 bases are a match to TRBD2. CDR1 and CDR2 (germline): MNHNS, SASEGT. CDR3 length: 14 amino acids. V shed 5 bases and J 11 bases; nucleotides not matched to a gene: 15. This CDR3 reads CASSLGAGVSGEYF. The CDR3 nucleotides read TGTGCCAGCAGTTTGGGCGCGGGGGTTTCCGGGGAGTACTTC.

CDR3 coding DNA: TGTGCCAGCAGTGCCGCAACAGAAATCTATGGCTACACCTTC. It codes for CASSAATEIYGYTF. The rearrangement joins TRBV27 to TRBJ1-2; no firm D call. Germline assignment: CDR1 MNHEY and CDR2 SMNVEV (reference sequence). The CDR3 sequence is 14 residues long. V lost 5 bases to trimming and J lost 4 bases, with 14 bases between them.

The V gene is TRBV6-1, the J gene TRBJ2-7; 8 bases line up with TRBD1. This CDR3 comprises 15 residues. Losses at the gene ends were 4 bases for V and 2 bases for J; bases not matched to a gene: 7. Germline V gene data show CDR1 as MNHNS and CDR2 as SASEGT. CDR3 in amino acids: CASSVTGTGTYEQYF. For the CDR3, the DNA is TGTGCCAGCAGTGTGACCGGGACAGGAACCTACGAGCAGTACTTC.

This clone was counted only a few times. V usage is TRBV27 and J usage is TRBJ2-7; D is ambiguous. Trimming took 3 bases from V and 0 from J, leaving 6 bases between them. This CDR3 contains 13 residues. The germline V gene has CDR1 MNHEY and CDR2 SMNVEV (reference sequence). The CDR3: CASSFRSSYEQYF. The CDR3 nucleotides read TGTGCCAGCAGTTTTAGGAGCTCCTACGAGCAGTACTTC.

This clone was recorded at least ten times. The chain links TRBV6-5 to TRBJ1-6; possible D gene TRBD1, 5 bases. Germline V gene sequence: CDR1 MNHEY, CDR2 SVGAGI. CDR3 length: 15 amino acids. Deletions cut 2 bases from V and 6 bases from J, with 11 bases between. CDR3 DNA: TGTGCCAGCAGTTACGGCGGGGCGCTTAATTCACCCCTCCACTTT. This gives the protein CASSYGGALNSPLHF.

For the CDR3, the DNA is TGTGCCAGCTCACCGCAGGGACAACTCTCTGGCTACACCTTC. Amino acids: CASSPQGQLSGYTF. The chain is built from TRBV18 and TRBJ1-2; weak D call: TRBD1 (6 bases). Per the germline V gene, CDR1 is KGHSH and CDR2 is LQKENI. The CDR3 is made up of 14 amino acids. V lost 3 bases and J 7 bases, leaving 15 bases between the germline ends.

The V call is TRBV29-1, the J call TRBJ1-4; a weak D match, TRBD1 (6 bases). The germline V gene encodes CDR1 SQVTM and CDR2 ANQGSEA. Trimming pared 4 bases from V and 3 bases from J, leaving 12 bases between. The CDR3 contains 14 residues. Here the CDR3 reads CSVARDTANEKLFF. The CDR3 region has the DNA TGCAGCGTTGCCCGGGACACAGCTAATGAAAAACTGTTTTTT.

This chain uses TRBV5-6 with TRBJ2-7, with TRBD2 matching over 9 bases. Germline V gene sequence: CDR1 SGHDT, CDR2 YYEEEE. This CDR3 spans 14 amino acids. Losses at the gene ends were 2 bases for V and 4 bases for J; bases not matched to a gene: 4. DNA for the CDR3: TGTGCCAGCAGCTTCGGCGGGAGGGGGTACGAGCAGTACTTC. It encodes CASSFGGRGYEQYF.

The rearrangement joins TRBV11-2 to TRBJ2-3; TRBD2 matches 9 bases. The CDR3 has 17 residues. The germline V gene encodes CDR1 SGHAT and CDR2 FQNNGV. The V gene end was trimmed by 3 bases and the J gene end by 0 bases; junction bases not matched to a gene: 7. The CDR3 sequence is CASSFAGGLLSTDTQYF. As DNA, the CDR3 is TGTGCCAGCAGCTTCGCGGGGGGGCTCCTTAGCACAGATACGCAGTATTTT.

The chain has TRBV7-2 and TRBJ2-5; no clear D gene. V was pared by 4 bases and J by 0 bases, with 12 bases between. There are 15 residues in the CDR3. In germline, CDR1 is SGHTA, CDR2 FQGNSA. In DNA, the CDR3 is TGTGCCAGCAGCTCCGGAGCAGTTTACCAAGAGACCCAGTACTTC. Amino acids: CASSSGAVYQETQYF.

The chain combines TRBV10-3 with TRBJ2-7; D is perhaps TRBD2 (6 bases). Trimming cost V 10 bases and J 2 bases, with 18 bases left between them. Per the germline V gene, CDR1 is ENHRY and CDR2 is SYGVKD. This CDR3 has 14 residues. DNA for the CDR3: TGTGCCACTAATACCGGGGGAGATACCTACGAGCAGTACTTC. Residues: CATNTGGDTYEQYF.

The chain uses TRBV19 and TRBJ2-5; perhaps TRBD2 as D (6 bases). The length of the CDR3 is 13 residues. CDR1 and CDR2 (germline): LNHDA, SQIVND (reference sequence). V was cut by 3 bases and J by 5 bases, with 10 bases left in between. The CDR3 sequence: CASSMGLVETQYF. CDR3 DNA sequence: TGTGCCAGTAGTATGGGACTCGTGGAGACCCAGTACTTC.

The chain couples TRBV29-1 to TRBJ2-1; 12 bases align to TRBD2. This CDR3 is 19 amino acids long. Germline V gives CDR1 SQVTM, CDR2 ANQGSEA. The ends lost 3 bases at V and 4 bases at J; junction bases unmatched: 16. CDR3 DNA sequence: TGCAGCGTTGAGGGACGACTAGCGGGAGTCGGGGTCGTTTACAATGAGCAGTTCTTC. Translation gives CSVEGRLAGVGVVYNEQFF.

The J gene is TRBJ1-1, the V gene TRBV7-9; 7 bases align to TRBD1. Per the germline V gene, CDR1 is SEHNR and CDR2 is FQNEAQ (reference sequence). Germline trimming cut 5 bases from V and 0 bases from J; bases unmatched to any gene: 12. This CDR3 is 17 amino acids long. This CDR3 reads CASSPQTKGQLNTEAFF. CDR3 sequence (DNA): TGTGCCAGCAGCCCCCAAACTAAGGGACAGTTGAACACTGAAGCTTTCTTT. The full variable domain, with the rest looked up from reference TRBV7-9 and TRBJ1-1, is DTGVSQNPRHKITKRGQNVTFRCDPISEHNRLYWYRQTLGQGPEFLTYFQNEAQLEKSRLLSDRFSAERPKGSFSTLEIQRTEQGDSAMYLCASSPQTKGQLNTEAFFGQGTRLTVV.

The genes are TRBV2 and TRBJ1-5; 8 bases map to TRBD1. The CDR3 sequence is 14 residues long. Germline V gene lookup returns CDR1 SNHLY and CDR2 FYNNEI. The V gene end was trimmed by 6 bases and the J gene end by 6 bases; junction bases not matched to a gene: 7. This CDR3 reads CASSRDRGPQPQHF. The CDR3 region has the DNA TGTGCCAGCAGCAGAGACAGGGGTCCTCAGCCCCAGCATTTT. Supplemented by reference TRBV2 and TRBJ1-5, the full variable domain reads EPEVTQTPSHQVTQMGQEVILRCVPISNHLYFYWYRQILGQKVEFLVSFYNNEISEKSEIFDDQFSVERPDGSNFTLKIRSTKLEDSAMYFCASSRDRGPQPQHFGDGTRLSIL.

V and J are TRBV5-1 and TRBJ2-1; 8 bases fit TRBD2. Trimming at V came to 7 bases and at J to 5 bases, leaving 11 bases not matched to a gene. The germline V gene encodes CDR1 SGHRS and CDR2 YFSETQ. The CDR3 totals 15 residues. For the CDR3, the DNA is TGCGCCAGCGGAGCCATTTTAGCGGGAAACAATGAGCAGTTCTTC. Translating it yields CASGAILAGNNEQFF.

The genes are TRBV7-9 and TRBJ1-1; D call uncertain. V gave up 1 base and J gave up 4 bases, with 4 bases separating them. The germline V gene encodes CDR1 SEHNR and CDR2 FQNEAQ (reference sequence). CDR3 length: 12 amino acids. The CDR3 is CASSLGSTEAFF. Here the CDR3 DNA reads TGTGCCAGCAGCTTAGGCAGCACTGAAGCTTTCTTT.

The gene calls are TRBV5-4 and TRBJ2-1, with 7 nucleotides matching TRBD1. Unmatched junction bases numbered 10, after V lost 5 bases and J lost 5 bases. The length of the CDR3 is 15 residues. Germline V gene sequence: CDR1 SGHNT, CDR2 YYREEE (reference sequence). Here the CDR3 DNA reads TGTGCCAGCAGACCCTTAGGGGGCGAGAACAATGAGCAGTTCTTC. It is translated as CASRPLGGENNEQFF.

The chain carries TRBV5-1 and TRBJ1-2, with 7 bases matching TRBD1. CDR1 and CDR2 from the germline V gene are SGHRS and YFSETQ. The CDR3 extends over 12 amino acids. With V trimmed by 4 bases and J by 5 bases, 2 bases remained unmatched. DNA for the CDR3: TGCGCCAGCAGCACGACAGGGTATGGCTACACCTTC. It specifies CASSTTGYGYTF. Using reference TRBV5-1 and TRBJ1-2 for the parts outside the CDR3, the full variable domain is KAGVTQTPRYLIKTRGQQVTLSCSPISGHRSVSWYQQTPGQGLQFLFEYFSETQRNKGNFPGRFSGRQFSNSRSEMNVSTLELGDSALYLCASSTTGYGYTFGSGTRLTVV.

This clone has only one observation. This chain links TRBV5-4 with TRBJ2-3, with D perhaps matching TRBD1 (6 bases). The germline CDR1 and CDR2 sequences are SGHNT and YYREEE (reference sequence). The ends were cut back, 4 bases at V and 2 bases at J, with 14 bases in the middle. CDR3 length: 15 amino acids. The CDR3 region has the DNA TGTGCCAGCAGCAAAGGAGGACAGAACACAGATACGCAGTATTTT. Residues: CASSKGGQNTDTQYF.

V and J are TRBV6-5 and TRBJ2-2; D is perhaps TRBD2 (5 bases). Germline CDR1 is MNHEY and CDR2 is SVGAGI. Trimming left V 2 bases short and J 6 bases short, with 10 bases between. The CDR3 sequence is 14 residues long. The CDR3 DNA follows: TGTGCCAGCAGTTACCTAGCCCGGGCCGGGGAGCTGTTTTTT. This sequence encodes CASSYLARAGELFF.

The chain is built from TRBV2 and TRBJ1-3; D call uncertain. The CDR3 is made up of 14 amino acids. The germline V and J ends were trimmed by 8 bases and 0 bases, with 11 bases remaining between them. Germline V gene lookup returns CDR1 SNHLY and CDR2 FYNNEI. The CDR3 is CASGGRISGNTIYF. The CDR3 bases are TGTGCCAGCGGAGGACGTATCTCTGGAAACACCATATATTTT.

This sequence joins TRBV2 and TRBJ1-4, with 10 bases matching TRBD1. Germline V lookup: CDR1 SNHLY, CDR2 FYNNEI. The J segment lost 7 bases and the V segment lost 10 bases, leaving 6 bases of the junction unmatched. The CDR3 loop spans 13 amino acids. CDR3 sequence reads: CATSRTGGEKLFF. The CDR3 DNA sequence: TGTGCCACCAGCAGGACAGGGGGTGAAAAACTGTTTTTT.

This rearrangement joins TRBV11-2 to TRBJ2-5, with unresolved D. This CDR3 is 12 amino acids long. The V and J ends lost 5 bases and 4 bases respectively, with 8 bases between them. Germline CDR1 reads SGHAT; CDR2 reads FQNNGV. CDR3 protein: CASSTWAETQYF. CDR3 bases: TGTGCCAGCAGCACCTGGGCAGAGACCCAGTACTTC.